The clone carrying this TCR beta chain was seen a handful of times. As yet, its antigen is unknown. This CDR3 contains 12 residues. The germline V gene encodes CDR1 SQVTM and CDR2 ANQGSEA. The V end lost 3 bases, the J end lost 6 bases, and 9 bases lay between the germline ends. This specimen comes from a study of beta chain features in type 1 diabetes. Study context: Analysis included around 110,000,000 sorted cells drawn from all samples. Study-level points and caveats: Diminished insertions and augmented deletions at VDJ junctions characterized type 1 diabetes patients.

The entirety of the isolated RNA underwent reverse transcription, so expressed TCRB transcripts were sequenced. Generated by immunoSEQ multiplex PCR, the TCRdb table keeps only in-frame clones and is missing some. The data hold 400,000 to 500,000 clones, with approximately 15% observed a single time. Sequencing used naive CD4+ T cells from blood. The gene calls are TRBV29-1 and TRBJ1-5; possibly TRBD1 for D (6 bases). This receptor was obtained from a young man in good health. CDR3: CSVELQGQPQHF. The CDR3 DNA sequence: TGCAGCGTTGAGTTACAGGGTCAGCCCCAGCATTTT. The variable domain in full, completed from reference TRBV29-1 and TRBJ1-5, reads SAVISQKPSRDICQRGTSLTIQCQVDSQVTMMFWYRQQPGQSLTLIATANQGSEATYESGFVIDKFPISRPNLTFSTLTVSNMSPEDSSIYLCSVELQGQPQHFGDGTRLSIL.